This T cell receptor (beta chain) was recovered during a study of T cells in Graves' hyperthyroidism and ophthalmopathy. Study information: Upon initial diagnosis and before any treatment, peripheral blood was collected.

Trimming left V 0 bases short and J 0 bases short, with 12 bases between. Germline lookup yields CDR1 DFQATT and CDR2 SNEGSKA (reference sequence). The CDR3 runs 15 residues. At least ten counts were recorded for this clonotype. Its specificity is not known. Study-wide points: Most thyroid clonotypes that were expanded above 0.001 also turned up in blood. Ophthalmopathy cases were set apart from stable hyperthyroidism by a 13 V-J model.

RNA transcripts served as the template for amplifying TCR beta CDR3 regions. Using the HTBI primer set, a first-round RT-PCR was run on the TCR CDR3. One entry per CDR3 protein results from TCRdb running MiXCR on the multiplex PCR reads. Here the sample spans more than 350,000 distinct CDR3 sequences, roughly 15% being singletons. The sequence was collected from a woman aged 55-75 years with Graves' ophthalmopathy. The gene calls are TRBV20-1 and TRBJ2-7, with D maybe TRBD2 (6 bases). The sequenced material came from blood. CDR3 coding DNA: TGCAGTGCTAGAGACGTCGCGGGGAGCTCCTACGAGCAGTACTTC. This codes for CSARDVAGSSYEQYF.